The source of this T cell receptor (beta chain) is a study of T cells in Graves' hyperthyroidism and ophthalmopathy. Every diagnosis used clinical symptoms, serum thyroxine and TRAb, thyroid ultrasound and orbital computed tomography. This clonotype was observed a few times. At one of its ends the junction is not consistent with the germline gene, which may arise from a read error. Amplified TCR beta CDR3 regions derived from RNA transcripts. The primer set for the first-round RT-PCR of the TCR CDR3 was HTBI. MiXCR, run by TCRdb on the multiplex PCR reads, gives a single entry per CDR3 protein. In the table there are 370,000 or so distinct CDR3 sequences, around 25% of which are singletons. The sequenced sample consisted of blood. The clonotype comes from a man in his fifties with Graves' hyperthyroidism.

The CDR3, as DNA: TGTGCCAGCTCACCCTCCGGGAACATTGAAGCTTTCTTT. This encodes CASSPSGNIEAFF. V is TRBV18 and J is TRBJ1-1, with D hard to call. CDR1 and CDR2 from the germline V gene are KGHSH and LQKENI. The CDR3 spans 13 residues.